A selection of T cell receptor beta chains follows, all from one sample in a study of radiation and T cells in renal cell carcinoma. Here immunoSEQ multiplex PCR was the method, and the copy in TCRdb shows in-frame clones only, minus some. The sample holds about 73,000 clones, around 78% seen once. Sequencing was performed on blood, taken from a patient whose treatment included radiotherapy and nephrectomy. These receptors were taken from a woman in her fifties or sixties with renal cell carcinoma. CDR3s include the opening cysteine and the closing phenylalanine or tryptophan. D genes are given only for firm matches. A clone size is listed for some rows: how often the clone was seen (once, few, many), or a class if it is expanded.

clone size,J gene,D gene,CDR3 length,V gene,CDR3 DNA,CDR3 protein
NA,TRBJ1-1,NA,12,TRBV19,TGTGCCAGTAGTGGACAGTACACTGAAGCTTTCTTT,CASSGQYTEAFF
NA,TRBJ2-2,TRBD2,17,TRBV10-3,TGTGCCATCAGGACGTACCCCAGGACTAGTGCGCCCGGGGAGCTGTTTTTT,CAIRTYPRTSAPGELFF
NA,TRBJ2-2,NA,15,TRBV6-5,TGTGCCAGCAGTTACACATCTACCGGGACCGGGGAGCTGTTTTTT,CASSYTSTGTGELFF
NA,TRBJ1-3,NA,15,TRBV5-6,TGTGCCAGCAGCTTGGACAGCTACTCTGGAAACACCATATATTTT,CASSLDSYSGNTIYF
few,TRBJ1-2,NA,13,TRBV7-9,TGTGCCAGCAGCCCGGGGACGGTCTATGGCTACACCTTC,CASSPGTVYGYTF
NA,TRBJ2-5,NA,11,TRBV10-3,TGTGCCATCAGGGGCGAGAAGACCCAGTACTTC,CAIRGEKTQYF
NA,TRBJ2-1,NA,12,TRBV7-9,TGTGCCAGCAGCCAAGGCTGGGATGAGCAGTTCTTC,CASSQGWDEQFF
NA,TRBJ1-5,NA,14,TRBV5-4,TGTGCCAGCAGCTTAGAAGGGGGCAATCAGCCCCAGCATTTT,CASSLEGGNQPQHF
NA,TRBJ2-7,TRBD2,14,TRBV6-5,TGTGCCAGCAGTTCGAGCGGGATGTTTCACGAGCAGTACTTC,CASSSSGMFHEQYF
NA,TRBJ1-6,TRBD1,14,TRBV6-1,TGTGCCAGCAAACTGGGACAGGGAGATTCACCCCTCCACTTT,CASKLGQGDSPLHF
once,TRBJ1-5,NA,16,TRBV18,TGTGCCAGCTCACCGAGCGGAGGGTTTAGCAATCAGCCCCAGCATTTT,CASSPSGGFSNQPQHF
NA,TRBJ2-5,TRBD2,17,TRBV5-1,TGCGCCAGCAGTTTGATCCCGGGACTAGTCGTAACGGAGACCCAGTACTTC,CASSLIPGLVVTETQYF
NA,TRBJ2-7,NA,15,TRBV28,TGTGCCAGCAGTTTTAAACTCGGGAGCTCCTACGAGCAGTACTTC,CASSFKLGSSYEQYF
NA,TRBJ1-2,NA,13,TRBV5-6,TGTGCCAGCATTGCCCGGGGGTTTGGCGGCTACACCTTC,CASIARGFGGYTF
NA,TRBJ2-7,TRBD1,14,TRBV15,TGTGCCACCAGCAGAGGACAGGGGCCCTACGAGCAGTACTTC,CATSRGQGPYEQYF
NA,TRBJ2-5,TRBD2,16,TRBV7-9,TGTGCCAGCAGAGGGACTAGCGGGAGAGTGAGAGAGACCCAGTACTTC,CASRGTSGRVRETQYF
NA,TRBJ2-3,NA,16,TRBV16,TGTGCCAGCAGCCAATATCAGGCAGACTACACAGATACGCAGTATTTT,CASSQYQADYTDTQYF
NA,TRBJ1-2,NA,12,TRBV5-5,TGTGCCAGCAGCTTGGACCTGACGGGCTACACCTTC,CASSLDLTGYTF
NA,TRBJ2-3,NA,11,TRBV10-3,TGTGCCATCAGTGAGTCGAGGGTACAGAATTTT,CAISESRVQNF
NA,TRBJ1-1,TRBD1,14,TRBV6-5,TGTGCCAGCAGTTCGGGGGACAGGGTCACTGAAGCTTTCTTT,CASSSGDRVTEAFF
NA,TRBJ1-1,TRBD1,17,TRBV11-2,TGTGCCAGCAGCCACGGGGACAGGGGCTATATGAACACTGAAGCTTTCTTT,CASSHGDRGYMNTEAFF
NA,TRBJ1-1,TRBD1,19,TRBV19,TGTGCCAGTAGTAAAACCGGGACAGGGGTTGGAGAGAAAAACACTGAAGCTTTCTTT,CASSKTGTGVGEKNTEAFF
NA,TRBJ1-1,NA,14,TRBV6-5,TGTGCCAGCAGGAATACAGGTTACCGCACTGAAGCTTTCTTT,CASRNTGYRTEAFF
NA,TRBJ2-6,NA,16,TRBV6-6,TGTGCCAGCAGTTACACGTCTCTGTCTGGGGCCAACGTCCTGACTTTC,CASSYTSLSGANVLTF
NA,TRBJ1-2,NA,16,TRBV15,TGTGCCACCAGCAGAGATCGGGAACTACCCGGGGCTGGCTACACCTTC,CATSRDRELPGAGYTF
NA,TRBJ1-1,NA,15,TRBV7-9,TGTGCCAGCAGCTTAGGTCCAGGTTCGAACACTGAAGCTTTCTTT,CASSLGPGSNTEAFF
NA,TRBJ1-1,NA,15,TRBV6-1,TGTGCCAGCAGTACACGACTCTTGGGGGGCACTGAAGCTTTCTTT,CASSTRLLGGTEAFF